Listed here are 3 T cell receptor beta chains from one sample, sequenced in a study of blood T cell repertoires in COVID-19. Repertoires were generated with immunoSEQ multiplex PCR, while TCRdb's copy carries only in-frame clones and drops some. The sample carries around 160,000 clones, around 80% recorded once. Sequencing input: peripheral blood. The receptors shown here come from a man in his 60s with active or convalescent COVID-19.

V gene TRBV5-1 combines with J gene TRBJ2-2; D is perhaps TRBD1 (5 bases). Deletions cut 0 bases from V and 1 base from J, with 7 bases between. The germline V gene has CDR1 SGHRS and CDR2 YFSETQ. The CDR3 loop spans 15 amino acids. The CDR3 here is CASSLEQGNTGELFF. In DNA form, the CDR3 reads TGCGCCAGCAGCTTGGAGCAGGGGAACACCGGGGAGCTGTTTTTT.

This chain joins TRBV19 and TRBJ1-2; D is possibly TRBD1 (5 bases). Germline-derived CDR1 and CDR2 are LNHDA and SQIVND (reference sequence). V lost 5 bases and J 4 bases, leaving 14 bases between the germline ends. This CDR3 has 14 amino acids. In nucleotides, the CDR3 is TGTGCCAGTAGTGGGGCCCGAGGTGCCTATGGCTACACCTTC. Translated: CASSGARGAYGYTF.

Of note for this clone: The same CDR3 also results from other DNA sequences found in this sample. The genes are TRBV14 and TRBJ2-1, with 8 bases that match TRBD2. The ends lost 4 bases at V and 1 base at J; junction bases unmatched: 3. The V gene's germline CDR1 is SGHDN and CDR2 FVKESK. The CDR3 sequence is 15 residues long. The CDR3 bases are TGTGCCAGCAGCCTCCTAGCGGGTTCCTACAATGAGCAGTTCTTC. This encodes CASSLLAGSYNEQFF.